This TCR beta chain was sequenced for a study of T cell responses to AZD1222 COVID-19 vaccine. Regarding the study as a whole: Repertoires were collected only later (after the peak T cell response had occurred). Among the donors, most were white British and more were female, and clonal diversity was possibly underestimated.

The repertoire was sequenced with immunoSEQ multiplex PCR; TCRdb's copy has only in-frame clones and lacks some. The data hold about 100,000 clones, with more than 75% observed a single time. Concerning this clone: Its target is unknown.

This receptor was obtained from an adult in good health. The specimen comprised peripheral blood, sampled on day 0 of MenACWY control vaccination.

The CDR3 reads CASSPPTDVTGELFF. Here the CDR3 DNA reads TGCGCCAGCAGCCCACCGACAGACGTCACCGGGGAGCTGTTTTTT. This rearrangement joins TRBV5-1 to TRBJ2-2; D may be TRBD1 (5 bases). Germline loops: CDR1 SGHRS, CDR2 YFSETQ. Trimming left V 4 bases short and J 4 bases short, with 14 bases between. This CDR3 has 15 residues. The full variable domain, in which reference TRBV5-1 and TRBJ2-2 provide the parts outside the CDR3, is KAGVTQTPRYLIKTRGQQVTLSCSPISGHRSVSWYQQTPGQGLQFLFEYFSETQRNKGNFPGRFSGRQFSNSRSEMNVSTLELGDSALYLCASSPPTDVTGELFFGEGSRLTVL.